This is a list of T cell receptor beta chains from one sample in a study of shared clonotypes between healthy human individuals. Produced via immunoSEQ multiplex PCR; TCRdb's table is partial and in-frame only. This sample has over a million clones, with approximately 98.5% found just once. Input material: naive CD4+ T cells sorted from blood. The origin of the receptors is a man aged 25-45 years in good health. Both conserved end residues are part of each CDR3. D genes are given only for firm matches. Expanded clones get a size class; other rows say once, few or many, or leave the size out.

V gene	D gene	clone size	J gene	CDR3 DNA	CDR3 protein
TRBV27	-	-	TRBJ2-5	TGTGCCAGCAGTTCCCCCAGCCGAGAGACCCAGTACTTC	CASSSPSRETQYF
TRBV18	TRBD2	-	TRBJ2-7	TGTGCCAGCTCGCGGACTAGCGGGACTTTCTACGAGCAGTACTTC	CASSRTSGTFYEQYF
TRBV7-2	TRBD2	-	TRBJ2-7	TGTGCCAGCAGCCCTCGGACTAGCGGGAGACCCTACGAGCAGTACTTC	CASSPRTSGRPYEQYF
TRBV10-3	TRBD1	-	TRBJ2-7	TGTGCCATCAGTGACGGTGGACAGGGGGTCTACGAGCAGTACTTC	CAISDGGQGVYEQYF
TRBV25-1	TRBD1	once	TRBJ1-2	TGTGCCTCCTCCCCTGGAGGGACAGAGGGACATGGCTACACCTTC	CASSPGGTEGHGYTF
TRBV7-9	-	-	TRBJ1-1	TGTGCCAGCAGCTCGAAAAGGGGTAGGACTGAAGCTTTCTTT	CASSSKRGRTEAFF
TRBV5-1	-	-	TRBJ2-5	TGCGCCAGCAGGGTCGCCGGGGATCGGGAGACCCAGTACTTC	CASRVAGDRETQYF
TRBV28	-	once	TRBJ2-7	TGTGCCAGCAGTATAGGACAGGACTACTACGAGCAGTACTTC	CASSIGQDYYEQYF
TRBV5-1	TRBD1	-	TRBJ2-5	TGCGCCAGCGGAGGCCCGGACAGGGGAGGTGAGACCCAGTACTTC	CASGGPDRGGETQYF
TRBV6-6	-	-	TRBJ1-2	TGTGCCAGCCGCGGGGAGGGAGGAAACTATGGCTACACCTTC	CASRGEGGNYGYTF
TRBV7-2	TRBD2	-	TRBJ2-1	TGTGCCAGCAGCTTAGCTAGCGGGGTGATCAATGAGCAGTTCTTC	CASSLASGVINEQFF
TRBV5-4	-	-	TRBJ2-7	TGTGCCAGCAGCGCCCAGACCTCCTACGAGCAGTACTTC	CASSAQTSYEQYF
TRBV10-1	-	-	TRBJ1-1	TGCGCCAGCAGTCAAAACCAGAACACTGAAGCTTTCTTT	CASSQNQNTEAFF
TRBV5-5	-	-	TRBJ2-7	TGTGCCAGCAGCTTGGGGTGGTCCGAGCAGTACTTC	CASSLGWSEQYF
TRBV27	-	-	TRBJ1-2	TGTGCCACCAGGGCCCTACAATCAAATGGTGGCTACACCTTC	CATRALQSNGGYTF
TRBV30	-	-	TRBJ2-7	TGTGCCTGGAGGGTTTCCTACGAGCAGTACTTC	CAWRVSYEQYF
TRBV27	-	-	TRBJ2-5	TGTGCCAGCAGTTTAATCTCCCCTCGGCCAGGTAGCCAAGAGACCCAGTACTTC	CASSLISPRPGSQETQYF
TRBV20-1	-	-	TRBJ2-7	TGTAGCGCAGCGTTATACGAGCAGTACTTC	CSAALYEQYF
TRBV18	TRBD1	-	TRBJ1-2	TGTGCCAGCTCACCCCAACAGGGGGCGGGTGGCTACACCTTC	CASSPQQGAGGYTF
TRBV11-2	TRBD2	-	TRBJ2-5	TGTGCCAGCAGCCGGTATAGCGGGAGGGCCCCGTTGGGCCAAGAGACCCAGTACTTC	CASSRYSGRAPLGQETQYF
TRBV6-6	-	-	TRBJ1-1	TGTGCCAGCAGCCTCAAAAAGGACGCTGAAGCTTTCTTT	CASSLKKDAEAFF
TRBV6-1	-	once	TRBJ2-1	TGTGCCAGCAGTGAATCGGCCAGACTCTCCTACAATGAGCAGTTCTTC	CASSESARLSYNEQFF
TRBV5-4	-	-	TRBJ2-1	TGTGCCAGCAGCTTCCCCCGGTTGCAGACCTACAATGAGCAGTTCTTC	CASSFPRLQTYNEQFF
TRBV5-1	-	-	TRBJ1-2	TGCGCCAGCAGCTTGACCCTTGACAGATCTAACTATGGCTACACCTTC	CASSLTLDRSNYGYTF
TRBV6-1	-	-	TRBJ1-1	TGTGCCAGCAGCGTAAACAGTGGGATGAACACTGAAGCTTTCTTT	CASSVNSGMNTEAFF
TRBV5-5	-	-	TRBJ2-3	TGTGCCAGCAGCTCATGGGACACAGATACGCAGTATTTT	CASSSWDTDTQYF
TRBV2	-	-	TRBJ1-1	TGTGCCAGCTCCAGTGACCGGAACACTGAAGCTTTCTTT	CASSSDRNTEAFF
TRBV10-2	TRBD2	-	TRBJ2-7	TGCGCCAGCAGTCCGGGACTAGTCCCCTACGAGCAGTACTTC	CASSPGLVPYEQYF
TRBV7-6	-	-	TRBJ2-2	TGTGCCAGCAGCGAAACCCCGCCAGGGAACACCGGGGAGCTGTTTTTT	CASSETPPGNTGELFF
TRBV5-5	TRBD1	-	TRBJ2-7	TGTGCCAGCAGCTTGCCAGGGGGTTACGAGCAGTACTTC	CASSLPGGYEQYF
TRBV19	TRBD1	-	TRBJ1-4	TGTGCCAGTAGTTCCCGGACAGGTCTTAATGAAAAACTGTTTTTT	CASSSRTGLNEKLFF
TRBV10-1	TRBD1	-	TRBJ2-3	TGCGCCAGCGGGATATGGGACAGGGGTAGCACAGATACGCAGTATTTT	CASGIWDRGSTDTQYF
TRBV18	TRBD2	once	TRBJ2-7	TGTGCCAGCTCACCCGAACTAGCGACCTACGAGCAGTACTTC	CASSPELATYEQYF
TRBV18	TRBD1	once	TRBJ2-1	TGTGCCAGCTCACCACCGGGTAGACAGGGGACAATATACAATGAGCAGTTCTTC	CASSPPGRQGTIYNEQFF
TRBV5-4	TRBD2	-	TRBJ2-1	TGTGCCAGCAGCTCACCGGGACTAGCGGGAGGACGGGGCAATGAGCAGTTCTTC	CASSSPGLAGGRGNEQFF
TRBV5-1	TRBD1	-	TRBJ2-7	TGCGCCAGCAGCCCGACGACAGGGTCCTTTTACGAGCAGTACTTC	CASSPTTGSFYEQYF
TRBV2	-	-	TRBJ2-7	TGTGCCAGCAGTGACGGTCAGGGCATTTACTTGGAGCAGTACTTC	CASSDGQGIYLEQYF
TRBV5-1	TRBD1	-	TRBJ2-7	TGCGCCAGCAGCGGGTTAACAGGGGGATTCTACGAGCAGTACTTC	CASSGLTGGFYEQYF
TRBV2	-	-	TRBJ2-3	TGTGCCAGCCAGCAGACAAGAACCACAGATACGCAGTATTTT	CASQQTRTTDTQYF
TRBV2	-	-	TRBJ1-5	TGTGCCAGCAGTGAAGCGTTACGGTATCAGCCCCAGCATTTT	CASSEALRYQPQHF
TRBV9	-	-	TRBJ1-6	TGTGCCAGCAGCCCAAGTGCAGGAGCTGGTTCACCCCTCCACTTT	CASSPSAGAGSPLHF
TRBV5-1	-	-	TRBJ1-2	TGCGCCAGCGGCGGAGGGACGGATGTAATCTATGGCTACACCTTC	CASGGGTDVIYGYTF
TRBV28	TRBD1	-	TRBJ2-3	TGTGCCAGCAGTCCAAGGGGACAGCTTTACACAGATACGCAGTATTTT	CASSPRGQLYTDTQYF
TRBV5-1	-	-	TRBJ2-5	TGCGCCAGCAGTACCCAGCAAGAGACCCAGTACTTC	CASSTQQETQYF